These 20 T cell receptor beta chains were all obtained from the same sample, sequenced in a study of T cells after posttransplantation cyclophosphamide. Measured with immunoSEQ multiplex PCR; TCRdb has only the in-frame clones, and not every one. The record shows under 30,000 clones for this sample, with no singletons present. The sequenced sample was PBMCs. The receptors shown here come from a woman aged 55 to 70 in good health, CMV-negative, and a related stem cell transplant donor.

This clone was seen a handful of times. CDR3 nucleotides: TGTGCCAGCAGCTTAGGGGGCAGTAGATCCTACGAGCAGTACTTC. Protein sequence: CASSLGGSRSYEQYF. The chain uses TRBV28 and TRBJ2-7, with 7 bases identical to TRBD1. CDR1 MDHEN and CDR2 SYDVKM come from the germline V gene. With V trimmed by 6 bases and J by 1 base, 9 bases remained unmatched. The CDR3 has 15 residues.

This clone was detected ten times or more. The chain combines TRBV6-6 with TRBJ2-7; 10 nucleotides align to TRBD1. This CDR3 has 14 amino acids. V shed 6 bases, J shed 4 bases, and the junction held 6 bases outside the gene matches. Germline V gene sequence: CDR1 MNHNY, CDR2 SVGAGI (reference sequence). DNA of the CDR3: TGTGCCAGCAGCACCGGGACAGGGGTTTACGAGCAGTACTTC. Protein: CASSTGTGVYEQYF.

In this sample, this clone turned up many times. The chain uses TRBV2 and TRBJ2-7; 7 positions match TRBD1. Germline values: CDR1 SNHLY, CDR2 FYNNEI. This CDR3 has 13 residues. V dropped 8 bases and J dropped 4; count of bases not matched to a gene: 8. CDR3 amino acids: CASGTDTLYEQYF. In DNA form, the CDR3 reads TGTGCCAGCGGGACAGACACCCTTTACGAGCAGTACTTC.

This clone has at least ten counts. Written as DNA, the CDR3 is TGTGCCAGCTGGTTCGCGGGGGCCGGAAACACCATATATTTT. Amino acids: CASWFAGAGNTIYF. J is TRBJ1-3 and V is TRBV5-4, with D perhaps matching TRBD1 (6 bases). The CDR3 covers 14 residues. V was clipped by 7 bases and J by 4 bases, with 15 bases between them. The germline V gene encodes CDR1 SGHNT and CDR2 YYREEE (reference sequence).

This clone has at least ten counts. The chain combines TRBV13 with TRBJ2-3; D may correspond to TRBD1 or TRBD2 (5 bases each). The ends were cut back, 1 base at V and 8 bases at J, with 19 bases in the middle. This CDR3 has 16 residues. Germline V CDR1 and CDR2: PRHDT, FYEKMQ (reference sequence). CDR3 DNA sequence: TGTGCCAGCAGCTTAGTTTATCAGGGAGTCGATGGTACGCAGTATTTT. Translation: CASSLVYQGVDGTQYF.

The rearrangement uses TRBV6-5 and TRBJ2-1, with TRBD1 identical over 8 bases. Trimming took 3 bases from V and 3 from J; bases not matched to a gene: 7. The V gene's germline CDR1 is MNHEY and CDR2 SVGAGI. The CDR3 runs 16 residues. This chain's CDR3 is CASSYGTGRSYNEQFF. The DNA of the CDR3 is TGTGCCAGCAGTTATGGGACAGGACGGAGCTACAATGAGCAGTTCTTC.

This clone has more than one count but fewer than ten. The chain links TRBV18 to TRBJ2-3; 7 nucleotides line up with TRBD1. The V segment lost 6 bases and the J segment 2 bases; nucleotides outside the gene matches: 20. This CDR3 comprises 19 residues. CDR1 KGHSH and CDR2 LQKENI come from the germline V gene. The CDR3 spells CASSPAIPGQRLVTDTQYF. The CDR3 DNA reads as TGTGCCAGCTCTCCAGCCATCCCGGGACAGAGACTCGTCACAGATACGCAGTATTTT.

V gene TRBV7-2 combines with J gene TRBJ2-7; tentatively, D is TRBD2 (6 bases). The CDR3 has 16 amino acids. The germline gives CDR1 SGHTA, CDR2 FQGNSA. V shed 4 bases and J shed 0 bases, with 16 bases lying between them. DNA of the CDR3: TGTGCCAGCAGCTCCCCTGTGGGGACTGCCTCCTACGAGCAGTACTTC. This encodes CASSSPVGTASYEQYF. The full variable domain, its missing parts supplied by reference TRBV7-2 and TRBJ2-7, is GAGVSQSPSNKVTEKGKDVELRCDPISGHTALYWYRQSLGQGLEFLIYFQGNSAPDKSGLPSDRFSAERTGGSVSTLTIQRTQQEDSAVYLCASSSPVGTASYEQYFGPGTRLTVT.

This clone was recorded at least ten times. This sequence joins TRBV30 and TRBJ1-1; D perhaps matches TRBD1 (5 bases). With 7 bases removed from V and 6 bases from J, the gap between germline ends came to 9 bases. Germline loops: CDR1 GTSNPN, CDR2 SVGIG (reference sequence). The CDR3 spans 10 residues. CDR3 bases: TGTGCCTCAGGGAGAGCTGAAGCTTTCTTT. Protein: CASGRAEAFF.

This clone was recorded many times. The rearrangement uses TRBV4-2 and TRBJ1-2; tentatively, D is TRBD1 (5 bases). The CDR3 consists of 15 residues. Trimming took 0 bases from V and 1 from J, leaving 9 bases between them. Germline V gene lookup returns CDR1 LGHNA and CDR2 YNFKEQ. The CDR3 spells CASSQEGTVNYGYTF. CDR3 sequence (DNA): TGTGCCAGCAGCCAAGAGGGGACTGTTAACTATGGCTACACCTTC.

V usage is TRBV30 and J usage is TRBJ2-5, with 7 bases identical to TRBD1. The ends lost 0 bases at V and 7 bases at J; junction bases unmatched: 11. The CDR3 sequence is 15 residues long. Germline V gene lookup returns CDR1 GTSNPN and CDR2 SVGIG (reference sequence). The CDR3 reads CAWSVQLGGIGTQYF. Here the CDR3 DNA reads TGTGCCTGGAGTGTCCAATTAGGGGGCATAGGGACCCAGTACTTC.

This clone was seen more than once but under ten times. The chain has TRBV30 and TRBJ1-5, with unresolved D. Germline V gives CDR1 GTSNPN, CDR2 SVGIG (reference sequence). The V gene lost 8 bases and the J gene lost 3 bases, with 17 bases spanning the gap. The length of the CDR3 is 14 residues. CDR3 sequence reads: CAAASSSTNQPQHF. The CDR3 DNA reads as TGTGCCGCCGCCTCCAGTTCCACCAATCAGCCCCAGCATTTT.

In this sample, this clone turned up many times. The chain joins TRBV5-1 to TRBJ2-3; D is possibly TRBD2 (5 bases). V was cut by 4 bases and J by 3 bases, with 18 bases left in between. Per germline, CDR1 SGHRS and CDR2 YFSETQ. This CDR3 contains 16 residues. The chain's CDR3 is CASSPRGAGGTDTQYF. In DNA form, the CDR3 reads TGCGCCAGCAGCCCTCGGGGAGCAGGTGGGACAGATACGCAGTATTTT.

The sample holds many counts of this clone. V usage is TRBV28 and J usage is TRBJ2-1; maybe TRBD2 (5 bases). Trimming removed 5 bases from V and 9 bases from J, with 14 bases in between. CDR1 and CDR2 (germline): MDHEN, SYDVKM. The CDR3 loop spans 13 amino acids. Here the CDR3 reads CASSLERIGEQFF. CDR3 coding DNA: TGTGCCAGCAGTCTAGAGCGGATAGGTGAGCAGTTCTTC.

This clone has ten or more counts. The CDR3 region has the DNA TGCGCCAGCAGCCAAGTCGGTGCAGGGTCTTACGGCTACACCTTC. Encoded protein: CASSQVGAGSYGYTF. This chain links TRBV4-3 with TRBJ1-2; perhaps TRBD1 as D (5 bases). Trimming removed 1 base from V and 8 bases from J, with 17 bases in between. From germline, CDR1 is LGHNA and CDR2 YSLEER. There are 15 residues in the CDR3.

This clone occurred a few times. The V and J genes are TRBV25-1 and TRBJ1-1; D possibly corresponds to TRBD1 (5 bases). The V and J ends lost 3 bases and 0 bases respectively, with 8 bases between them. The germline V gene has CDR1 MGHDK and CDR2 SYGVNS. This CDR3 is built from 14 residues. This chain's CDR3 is CASSDMTVNTEAFF. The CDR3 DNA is TGTGCCAGCAGTGATATGACAGTGAACACTGAAGCTTTCTTT.

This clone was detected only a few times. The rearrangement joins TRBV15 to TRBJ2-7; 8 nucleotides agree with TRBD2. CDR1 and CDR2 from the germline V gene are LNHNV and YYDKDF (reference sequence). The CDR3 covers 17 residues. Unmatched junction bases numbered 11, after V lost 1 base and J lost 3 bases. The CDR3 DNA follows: TGTGCCACCAGCAGAGCCAGCGGGGGCGGGAGGAGCTACGAGCAGTACTTC. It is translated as CATSRASGGGRSYEQYF.

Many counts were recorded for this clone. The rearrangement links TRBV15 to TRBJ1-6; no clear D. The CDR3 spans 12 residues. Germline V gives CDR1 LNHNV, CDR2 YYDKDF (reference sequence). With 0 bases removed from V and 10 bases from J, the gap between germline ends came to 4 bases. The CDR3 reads CATSRDQSPLHF. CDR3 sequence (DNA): TGTGCCACCAGCAGAGATCAGTCACCCCTCCACTTT.

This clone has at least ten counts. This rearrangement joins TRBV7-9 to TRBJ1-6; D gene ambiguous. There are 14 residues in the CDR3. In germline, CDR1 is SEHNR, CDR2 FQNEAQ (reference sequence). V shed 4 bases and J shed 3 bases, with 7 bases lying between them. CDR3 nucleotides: TGTGCCAGCAGCTCGAACAACTATAATTCACCCCTCCACTTT. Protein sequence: CASSSNNYNSPLHF.

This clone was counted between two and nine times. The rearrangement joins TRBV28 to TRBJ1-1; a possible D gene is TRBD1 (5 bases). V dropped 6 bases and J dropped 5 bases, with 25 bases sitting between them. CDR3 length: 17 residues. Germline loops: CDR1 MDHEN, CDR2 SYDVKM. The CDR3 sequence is CASSHISSGGGRTEAFF. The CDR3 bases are TGTGCCAGCAGCCATATATCGTCGGGGGGTGGGAGGACTGAAGCTTTCTTT.